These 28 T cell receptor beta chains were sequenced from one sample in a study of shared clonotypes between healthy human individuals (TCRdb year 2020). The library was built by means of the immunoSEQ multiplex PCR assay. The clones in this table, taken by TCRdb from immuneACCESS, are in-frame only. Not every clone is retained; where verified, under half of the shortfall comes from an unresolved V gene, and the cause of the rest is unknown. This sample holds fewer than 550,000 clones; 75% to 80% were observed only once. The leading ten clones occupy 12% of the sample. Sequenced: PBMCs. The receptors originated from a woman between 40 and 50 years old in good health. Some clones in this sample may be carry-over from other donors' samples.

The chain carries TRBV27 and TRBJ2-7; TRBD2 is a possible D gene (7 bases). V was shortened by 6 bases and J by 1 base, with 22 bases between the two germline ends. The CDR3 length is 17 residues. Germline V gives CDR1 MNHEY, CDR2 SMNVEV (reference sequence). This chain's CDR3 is CASSPRGVWGLSYEQYF. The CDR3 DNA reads TGTGCCAGCAGCCCACGGGGGGTGTGGGGGCTATCCTACGAGCAGTACTTC.

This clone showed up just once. The CDR3 spells CASSERATSSYEQYF. The CDR3 DNA reads TGTGCCAGCAGTGAAAGAGCGACAAGCTCCTACGAGCAGTACTTC. The V gene is TRBV13, the J gene TRBJ2-7; D not resolved. V shed 6 bases and J shed 0 bases, with 15 bases lying between them. CDR3 length equals 15 residues. In germline, CDR1 is PRHDT, CDR2 FYEKMQ (reference sequence).

CDR3 in amino acids: CASKGDYGYTF. The CDR3 region has the DNA TGTGCCAGCAAGGGGGACTATGGCTACACCTTC. J is TRBJ1-2 and V is TRBV6-6; D is perhaps TRBD1 (6 bases). Trimming shortened V by 7 bases and J by 3 bases, and 6 bases separated the two germline ends. There are 11 residues in the CDR3. Germline-derived CDR1 and CDR2 are MNHNY and SVGAGI (reference sequence).

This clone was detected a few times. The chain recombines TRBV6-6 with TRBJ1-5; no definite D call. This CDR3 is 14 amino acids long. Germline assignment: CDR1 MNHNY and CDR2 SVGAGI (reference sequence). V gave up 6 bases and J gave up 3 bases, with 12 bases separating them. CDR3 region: CASSHRGNNQPQHF. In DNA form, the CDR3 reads TGTGCCAGCAGCCACCGGGGTAACAATCAGCCCCAGCATTTT.

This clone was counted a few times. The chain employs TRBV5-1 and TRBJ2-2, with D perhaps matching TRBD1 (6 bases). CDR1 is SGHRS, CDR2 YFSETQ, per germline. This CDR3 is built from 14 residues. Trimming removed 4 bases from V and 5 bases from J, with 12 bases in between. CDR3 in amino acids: CASSATRGTGELFF. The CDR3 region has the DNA TGCGCCAGCAGCGCCACTAGGGGGACCGGGGAGCTGTTTTTT.

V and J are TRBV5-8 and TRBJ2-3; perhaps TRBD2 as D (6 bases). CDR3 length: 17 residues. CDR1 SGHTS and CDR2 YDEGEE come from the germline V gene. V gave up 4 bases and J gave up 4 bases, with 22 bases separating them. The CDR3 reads CASSLEGRTPRADTQYF. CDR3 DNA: TGTGCCAGCAGCCTGGAGGGTAGGACCCCCAGGGCAGATACGCAGTATTTT.

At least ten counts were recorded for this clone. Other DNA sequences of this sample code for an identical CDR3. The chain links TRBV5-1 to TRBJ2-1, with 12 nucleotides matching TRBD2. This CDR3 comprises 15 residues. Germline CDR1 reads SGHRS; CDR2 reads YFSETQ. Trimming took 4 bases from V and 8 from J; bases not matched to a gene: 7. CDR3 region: CASSRASGRAYEQFF. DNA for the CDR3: TGCGCCAGCAGCCGGGCTAGCGGGAGGGCCTATGAGCAGTTCTTC. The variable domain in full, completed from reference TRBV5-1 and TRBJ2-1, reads KAGVTQTPRYLIKTRGQQVTLSCSPISGHRSVSWYQQTPGQGLQFLFEYFSETQRNKGNFPGRFSGRQFSNSRSEMNVSTLELGDSALYLCASSRASGRAYEQFFGPGTRLTVL.

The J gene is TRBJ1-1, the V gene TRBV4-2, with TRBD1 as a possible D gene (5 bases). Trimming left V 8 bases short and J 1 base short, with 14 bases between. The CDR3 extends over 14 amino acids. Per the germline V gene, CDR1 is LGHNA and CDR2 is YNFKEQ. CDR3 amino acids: CASGGGGENTEAFF. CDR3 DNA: TGTGCCAGCGGCGGGGGAGGGGAGAACACTGAAGCTTTCTTT.

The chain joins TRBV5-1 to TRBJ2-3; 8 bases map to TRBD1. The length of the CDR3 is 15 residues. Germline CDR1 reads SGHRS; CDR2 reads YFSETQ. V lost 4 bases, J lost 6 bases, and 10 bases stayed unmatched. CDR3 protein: CASSVRQGMGDTQYF. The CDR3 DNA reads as TGCGCCAGCAGCGTCAGACAGGGGATGGGGGATACGCAGTATTTT.

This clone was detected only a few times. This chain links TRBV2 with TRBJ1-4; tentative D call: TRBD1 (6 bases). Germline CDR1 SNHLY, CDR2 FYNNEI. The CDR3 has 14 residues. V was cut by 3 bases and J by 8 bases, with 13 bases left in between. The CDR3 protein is CASSEGTRGEKLFF. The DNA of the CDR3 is TGTGCCAGCAGTGAGGGGACAAGGGGGGAAAAACTGTTTTTT. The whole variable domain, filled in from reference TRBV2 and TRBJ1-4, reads EPEVTQTPSHQVTQMGQEVILRCVPISNHLYFYWYRQILGQKVEFLVSFYNNEISEKSEIFDDQFSVERPDGSNFTLKIRSTKLEDSAMYFCASSEGTRGEKLFFGSGTQLSVL.

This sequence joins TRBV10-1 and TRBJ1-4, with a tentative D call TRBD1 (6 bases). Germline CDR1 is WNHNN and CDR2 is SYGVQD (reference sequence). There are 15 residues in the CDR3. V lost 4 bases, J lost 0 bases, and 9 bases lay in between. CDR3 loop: CASSAGDATNEKLFF. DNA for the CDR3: TGCGCCAGCAGTGCAGGGGATGCAACTAATGAAAAACTGTTTTTT.

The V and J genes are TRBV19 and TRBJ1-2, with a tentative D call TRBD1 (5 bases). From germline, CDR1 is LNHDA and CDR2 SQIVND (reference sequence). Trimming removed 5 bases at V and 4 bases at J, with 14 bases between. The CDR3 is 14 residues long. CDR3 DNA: TGTGCCAGTAGTTCCGGAGGGGAATTCTATGGCTACACCTTC. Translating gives CASSSGGEFYGYTF.

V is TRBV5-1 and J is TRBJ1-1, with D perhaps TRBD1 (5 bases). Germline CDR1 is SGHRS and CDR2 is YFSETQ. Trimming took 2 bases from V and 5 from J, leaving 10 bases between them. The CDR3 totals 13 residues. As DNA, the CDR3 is TGCGCCAGCAGCTTCAATGCAGGGACTGAAGCTTTCTTT. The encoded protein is CASSFNAGTEAFF. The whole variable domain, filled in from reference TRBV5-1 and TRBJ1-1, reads KAGVTQTPRYLIKTRGQQVTLSCSPISGHRSVSWYQQTPGQGLQFLFEYFSETQRNKGNFPGRFSGRQFSNSRSEMNVSTLELGDSALYLCASSFNAGTEAFFGQGTRLTVV.

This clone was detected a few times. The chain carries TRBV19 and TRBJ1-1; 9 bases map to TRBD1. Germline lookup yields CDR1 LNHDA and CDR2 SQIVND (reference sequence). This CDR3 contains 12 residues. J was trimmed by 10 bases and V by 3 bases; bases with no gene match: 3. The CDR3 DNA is TGTGCCAGTAGTATCGGGGGACAGGGAGCTTTCTTT. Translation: CASSIGGQGAFF.

CDR3 DNA: TGTGCCAGCAGCTCTAGCGGGAGGGGGCTCAATGAGCAGTTCTTC. This sequence encodes CASSSSGRGLNEQFF. The chain combines TRBV13 with TRBJ2-1; 12 nucleotides align to TRBD2. V shed 4 bases and J 6 bases; nucleotides not matched to a gene: 4. CDR1 is PRHDT and CDR2 is FYEKMQ in the germline V gene (reference sequence). The CDR3 is 15 residues long.

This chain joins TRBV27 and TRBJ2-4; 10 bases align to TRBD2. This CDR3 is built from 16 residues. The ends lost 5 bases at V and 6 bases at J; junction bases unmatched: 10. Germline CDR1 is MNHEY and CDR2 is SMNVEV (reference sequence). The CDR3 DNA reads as TGTGCCAGCAGTCCCCAGCGGGAGGGAGTAGGAAACATTCAGTACTTC. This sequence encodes CASSPQREGVGNIQYF.

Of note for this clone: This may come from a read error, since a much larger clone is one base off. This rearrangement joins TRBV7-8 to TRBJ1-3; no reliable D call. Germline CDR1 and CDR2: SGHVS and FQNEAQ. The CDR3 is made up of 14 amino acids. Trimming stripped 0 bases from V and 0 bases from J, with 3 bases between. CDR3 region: CASSLASSGNTIYF. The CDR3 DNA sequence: TGTGCCAGCAGCTTAGCGAGCTCTGGAAACACCATATATTTT.

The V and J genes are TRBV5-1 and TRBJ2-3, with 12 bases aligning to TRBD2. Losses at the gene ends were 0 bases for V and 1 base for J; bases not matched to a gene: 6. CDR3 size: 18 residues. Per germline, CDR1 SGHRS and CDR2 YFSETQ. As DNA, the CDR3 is TGCGCCAGCAGCTTGGCCTCTAGCGGGAGGGGTGGCACAGATACGCAGTATTTT. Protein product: CASSLASSGRGGTDTQYF.

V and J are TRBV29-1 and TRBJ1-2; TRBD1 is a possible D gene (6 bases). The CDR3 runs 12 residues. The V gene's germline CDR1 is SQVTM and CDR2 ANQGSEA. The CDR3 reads CNVTGTTYGYTF. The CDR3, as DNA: TGCAACGTGACCGGGACAACTTATGGCTACACCTTC.

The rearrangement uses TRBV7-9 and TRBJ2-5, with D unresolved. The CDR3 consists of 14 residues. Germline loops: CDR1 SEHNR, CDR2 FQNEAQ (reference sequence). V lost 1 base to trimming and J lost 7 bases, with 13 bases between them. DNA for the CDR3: TGTGCCAGCAGCTTAGACAGTTCGTCGGCGACCCAGTACTTC. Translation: CASSLDSSSATQYF.

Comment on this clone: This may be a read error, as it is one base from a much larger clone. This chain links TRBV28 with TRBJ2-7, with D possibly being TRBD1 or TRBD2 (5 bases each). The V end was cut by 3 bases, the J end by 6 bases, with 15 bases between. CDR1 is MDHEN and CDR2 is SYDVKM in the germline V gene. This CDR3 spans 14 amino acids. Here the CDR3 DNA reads TGTGCCAGCAGTTTTTGGAGCGGACACTGCGAGCAGTACTTC. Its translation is CASSFWSGHCEQYF. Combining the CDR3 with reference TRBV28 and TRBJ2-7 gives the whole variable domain DVKVTQSSRYLVKRTGEKVFLECVQDMDHENMFWYRQDPGLGLRLIYFSYDVKMKEKGDIPEGYSVSREKKERFSLILESASTNQTSMYLCASSFWSGHCEQYFGPGTRLTVT.

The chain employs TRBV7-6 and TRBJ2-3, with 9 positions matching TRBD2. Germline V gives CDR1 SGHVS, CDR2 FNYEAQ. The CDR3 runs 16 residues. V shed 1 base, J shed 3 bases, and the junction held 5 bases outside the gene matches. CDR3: CASSLGLAGPTDTQYF. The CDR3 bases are TGTGCCAGCAGCTTAGGCCTAGCGGGACCAACAGATACGCAGTATTTT.

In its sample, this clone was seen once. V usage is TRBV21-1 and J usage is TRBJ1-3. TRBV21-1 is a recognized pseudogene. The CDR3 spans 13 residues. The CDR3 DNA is TGTGCCTCGATCTGGGACGGAGGAAACACCATATATTTT. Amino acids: CASIWDGGNTIYF.

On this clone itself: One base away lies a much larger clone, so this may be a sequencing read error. The CDR3 sequence: CASSTGTTNQSQHF. The CDR3 nucleotides are TGCGCCAGCAGCACCGGGACTACTAATCAGTCCCAGCATTTT. The rearrangement links TRBV5-1 to TRBJ1-5; weak D call: TRBD1 (5 bases). Germline CDR1 and CDR2: SGHRS and YFSETQ. This CDR3 region has 14 residues.

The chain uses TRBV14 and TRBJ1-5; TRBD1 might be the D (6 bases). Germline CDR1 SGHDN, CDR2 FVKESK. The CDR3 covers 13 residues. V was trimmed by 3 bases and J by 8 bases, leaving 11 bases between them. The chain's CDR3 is CASSQGHMEPQHF. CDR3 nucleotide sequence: TGTGCCAGCAGCCAGGGACATATGGAGCCCCAGCATTTT. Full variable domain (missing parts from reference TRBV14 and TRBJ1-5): EAGVTQFPSHSVIEKGQTVTLRCDPISGHDNLYWYRRVMGKEIKFLLHFVKESKQDESGMPNNRFLAERTGGTYSTLKVQPAELEDSGVYFCASSQGHMEPQHFGDGTRLSIL.

CDR3 region: CASSDQPGQGQPQHF. The CDR3 DNA sequence: TGTGCCAGCAGCGATCAGCCGGGACAGGGACAGCCCCAGCATTTT. The chain combines TRBV7-2 with TRBJ1-5; TRBD1 aligns across 9 bases. The CDR3 is 15 residues long. V lost 5 bases to trimming and J lost 7 bases; unmatched junction nucleotides: 9. CDR1 is SGHTA, CDR2 FQGNSA, per germline.

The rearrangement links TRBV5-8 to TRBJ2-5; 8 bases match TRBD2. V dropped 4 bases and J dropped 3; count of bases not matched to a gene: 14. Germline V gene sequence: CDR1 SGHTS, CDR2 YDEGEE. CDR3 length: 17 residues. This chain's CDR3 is CASSLLLAGLRKETQYF. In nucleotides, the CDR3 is TGTGCCAGCAGCCTACTATTAGCGGGATTAAGGAAAGAGACCCAGTACTTC.

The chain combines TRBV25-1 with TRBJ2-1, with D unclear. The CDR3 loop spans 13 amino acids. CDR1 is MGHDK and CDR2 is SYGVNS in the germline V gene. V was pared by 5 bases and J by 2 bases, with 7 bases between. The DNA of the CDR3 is TGTGCCAGCAGTTCAGGAGCCTACAATGAGCAGTTCTTC. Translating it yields CASSSGAYNEQFF.